This entry features one T cell receptor (beta chain) sequence. What it recognizes is unknown. Here immunoSEQ multiplex PCR was the method, and the copy in TCRdb shows in-frame clones only, minus some. Among 150,000 to 200,000 clones listed, about 92% were seen once. This CDR3 region has 18 residues. In germline, CDR1 is LGHNA, CDR2 YNFKEQ. The V and J ends lost 1 base and 6 bases, in that order; junction bases with no gene match: 13. These data come from a study of T cell responses to AZD1222 COVID-19 vaccine. Broader study findings: Clonal diversity was possibly underestimated, and white British individuals and females predominated among donors. Spike-specific TCR breadth and depth both grew after two AZD1222 doses. All repertoire sampling was performed exclusively after the peak T cell response.

The rearrangement uses TRBV4-2 and TRBJ1-2; 11 bases match TRBD1. This sample comprised peripheral blood, obtained on day 0 of AZD1222 vaccination. This receptor was obtained from an adult in good health. The CDR3 nucleotides are TGTGCCAGCAGCCAAGGAGTAGAACCGGGACAGGGGGGGAATGGCTACACCTTC. Amino acids: CASSQGVEPGQGGNGYTF.